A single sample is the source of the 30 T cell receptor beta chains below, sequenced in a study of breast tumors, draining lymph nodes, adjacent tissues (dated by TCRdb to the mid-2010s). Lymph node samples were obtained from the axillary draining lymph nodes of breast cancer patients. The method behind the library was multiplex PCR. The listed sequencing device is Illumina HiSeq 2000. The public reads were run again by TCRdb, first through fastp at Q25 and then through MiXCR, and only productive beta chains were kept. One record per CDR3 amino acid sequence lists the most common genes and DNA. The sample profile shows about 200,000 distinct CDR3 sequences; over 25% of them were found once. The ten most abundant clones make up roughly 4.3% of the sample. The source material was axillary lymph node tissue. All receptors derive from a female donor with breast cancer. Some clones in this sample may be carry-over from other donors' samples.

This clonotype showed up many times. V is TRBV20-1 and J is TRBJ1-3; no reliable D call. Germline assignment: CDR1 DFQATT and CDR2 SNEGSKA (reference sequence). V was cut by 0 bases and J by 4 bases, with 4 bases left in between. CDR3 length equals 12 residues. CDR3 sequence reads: CSARDVGNTIYF. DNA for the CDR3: TGCAGTGCTAGAGATGTCGGAAACACCATATATTTT.

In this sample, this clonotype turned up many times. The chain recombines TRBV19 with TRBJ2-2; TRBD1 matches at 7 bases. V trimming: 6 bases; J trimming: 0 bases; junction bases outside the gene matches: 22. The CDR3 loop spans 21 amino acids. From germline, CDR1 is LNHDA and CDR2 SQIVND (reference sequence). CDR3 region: CASSHRRTGTLQGANTGELFF. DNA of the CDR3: TGTGCCAGTAGCCACCGCAGGACAGGTACCCTCCAGGGGGCGAACACCGGGGAGCTGTTTTTT.

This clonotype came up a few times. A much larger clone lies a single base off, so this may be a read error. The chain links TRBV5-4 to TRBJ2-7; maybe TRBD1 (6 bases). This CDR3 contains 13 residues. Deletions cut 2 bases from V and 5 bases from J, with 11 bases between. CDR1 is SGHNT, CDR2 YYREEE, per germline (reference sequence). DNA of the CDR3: TGTGCCAGCAGCTTCGGCAGGGGCAACGAGCAGTACTTC. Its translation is CASSFGRGNEQYF.

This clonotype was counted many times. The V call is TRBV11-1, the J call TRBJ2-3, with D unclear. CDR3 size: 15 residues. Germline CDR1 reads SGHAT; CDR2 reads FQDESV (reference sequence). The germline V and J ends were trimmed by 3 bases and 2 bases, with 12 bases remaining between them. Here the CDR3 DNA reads TGTGCCAGCAGCTTCTGGGATACCGCCACAGATACGCAGTATTTT. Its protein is CASSFWDTATDTQYF.

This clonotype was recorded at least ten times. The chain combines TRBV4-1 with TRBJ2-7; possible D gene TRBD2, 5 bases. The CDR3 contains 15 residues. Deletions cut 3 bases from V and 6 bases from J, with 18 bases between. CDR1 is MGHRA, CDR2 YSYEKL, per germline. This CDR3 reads CASSQGPQRAGEQYF. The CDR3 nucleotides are TGCGCCAGCAGCCAGGGTCCTCAGAGGGCTGGCGAGCAGTACTTC.

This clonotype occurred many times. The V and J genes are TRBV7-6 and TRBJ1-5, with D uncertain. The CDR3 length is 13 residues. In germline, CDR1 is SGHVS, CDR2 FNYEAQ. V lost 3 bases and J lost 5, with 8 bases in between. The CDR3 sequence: CASSFGVYQPQHF. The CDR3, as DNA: TGTGCCAGCAGCTTTGGGGTTTATCAGCCCCAGCATTTT.

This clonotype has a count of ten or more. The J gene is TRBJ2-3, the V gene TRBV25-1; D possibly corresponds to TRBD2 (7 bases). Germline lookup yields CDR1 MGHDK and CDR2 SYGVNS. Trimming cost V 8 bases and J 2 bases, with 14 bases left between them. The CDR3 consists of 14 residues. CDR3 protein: CASRRRGPTDTQYF. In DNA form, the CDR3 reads TGTGCCAGCCGGAGGCGGGGGCCCACAGATACGCAGTATTTT. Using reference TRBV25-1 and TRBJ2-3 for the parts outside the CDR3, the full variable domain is EADIYQTPRYLVIGTGKKITLECSQTMGHDKMYWYQQDPGMELHLIHYSYGVNSTEKGDLSSESTVSRIRTEHFPLTLESARPSHTSQYLCASRRRGPTDTQYFGPGTRLTVL.

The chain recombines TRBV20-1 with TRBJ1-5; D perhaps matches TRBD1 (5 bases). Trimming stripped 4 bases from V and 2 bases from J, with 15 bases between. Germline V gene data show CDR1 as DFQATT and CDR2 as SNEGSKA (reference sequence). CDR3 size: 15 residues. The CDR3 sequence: CSATILRGGNQPQHF. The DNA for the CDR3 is TGCAGTGCTACAATATTGCGGGGGGGCAATCAGCCCCAGCATTTT.

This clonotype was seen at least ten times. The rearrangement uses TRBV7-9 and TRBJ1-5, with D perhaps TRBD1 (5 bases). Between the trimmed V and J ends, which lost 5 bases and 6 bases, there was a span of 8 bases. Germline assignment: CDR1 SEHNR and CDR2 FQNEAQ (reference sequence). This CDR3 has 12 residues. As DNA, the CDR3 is TGTGCCAGCAGCCGGGACGGTCAGCCCCAGCATTTT. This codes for CASSRDGQPQHF.

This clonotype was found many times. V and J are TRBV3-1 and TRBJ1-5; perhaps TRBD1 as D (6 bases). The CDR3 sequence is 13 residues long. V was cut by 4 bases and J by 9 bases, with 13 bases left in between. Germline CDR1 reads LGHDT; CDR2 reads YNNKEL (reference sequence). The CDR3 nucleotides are TGTGCCAGCAGCCCGACAGGCCGGGGGCCCCAGCATTTT. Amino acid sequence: CASSPTGRGPQHF.

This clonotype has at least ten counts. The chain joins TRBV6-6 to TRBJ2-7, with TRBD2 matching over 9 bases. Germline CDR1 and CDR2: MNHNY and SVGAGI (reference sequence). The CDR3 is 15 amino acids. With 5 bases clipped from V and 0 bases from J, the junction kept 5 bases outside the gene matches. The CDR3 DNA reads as TGTGCCAGCAGTCTGACTAGCGGTGCCTCCTACGAGCAGTACTTC. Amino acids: CASSLTSGASYEQYF.

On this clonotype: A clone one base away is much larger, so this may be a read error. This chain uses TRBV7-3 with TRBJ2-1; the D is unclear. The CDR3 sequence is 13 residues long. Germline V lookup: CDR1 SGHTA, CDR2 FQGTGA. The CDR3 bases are TGTGCCGGCAGCTTACAACAGAACAATGAGCAGTTCTTC. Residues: CAGSLQQNNEQFF.

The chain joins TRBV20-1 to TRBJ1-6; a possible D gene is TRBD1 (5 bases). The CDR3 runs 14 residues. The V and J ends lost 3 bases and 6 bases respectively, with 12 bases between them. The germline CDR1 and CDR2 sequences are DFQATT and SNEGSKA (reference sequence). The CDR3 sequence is CSARSRGSNSPLHF. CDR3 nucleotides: TGCAGTGCTAGGTCGCGGGGCTCTAATTCACCCCTCCACTTT.

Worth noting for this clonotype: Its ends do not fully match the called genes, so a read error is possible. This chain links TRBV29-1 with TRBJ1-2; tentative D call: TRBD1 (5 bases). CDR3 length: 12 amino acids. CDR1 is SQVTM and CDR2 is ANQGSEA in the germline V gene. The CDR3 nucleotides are TGCAGCGTTGAGGGGGATCGGTGTGGCTACACTTTC. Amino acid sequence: CSVEGDRCGYTF.

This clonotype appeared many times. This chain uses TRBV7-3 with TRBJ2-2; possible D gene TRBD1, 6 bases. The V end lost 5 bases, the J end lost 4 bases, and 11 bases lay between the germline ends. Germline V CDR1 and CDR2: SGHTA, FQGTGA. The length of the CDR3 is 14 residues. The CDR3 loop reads CASSKGQTTGELFF. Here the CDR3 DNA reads TGTGCCAGCAGCAAAGGACAGACCACCGGGGAGCTGTTTTTT.

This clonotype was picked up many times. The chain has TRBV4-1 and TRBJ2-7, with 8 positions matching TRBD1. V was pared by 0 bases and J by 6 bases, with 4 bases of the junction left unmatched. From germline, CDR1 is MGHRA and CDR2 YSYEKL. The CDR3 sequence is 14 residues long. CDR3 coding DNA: TGCGCCAGCAGCCAAGATGGGACAGGTAGCGAGCAGTACTTC. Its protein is CASSQDGTGSEQYF.

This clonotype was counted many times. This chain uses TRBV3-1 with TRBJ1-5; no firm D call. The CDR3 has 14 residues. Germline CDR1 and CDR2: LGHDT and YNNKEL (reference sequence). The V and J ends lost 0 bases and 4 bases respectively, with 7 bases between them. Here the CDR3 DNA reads TGTGCCAGCAGCCAAGATTGGAGAAATCAGCCCCAGCATTTT. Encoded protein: CASSQDWRNQPQHF.

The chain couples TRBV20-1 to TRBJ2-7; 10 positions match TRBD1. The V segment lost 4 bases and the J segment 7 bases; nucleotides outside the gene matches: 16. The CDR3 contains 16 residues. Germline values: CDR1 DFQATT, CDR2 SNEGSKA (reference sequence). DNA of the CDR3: TGCAGTGCTACAGTGGGGGACAGGGGATTATACAATGAGCAGTACTTC. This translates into CSATVGDRGLYNEQYF.

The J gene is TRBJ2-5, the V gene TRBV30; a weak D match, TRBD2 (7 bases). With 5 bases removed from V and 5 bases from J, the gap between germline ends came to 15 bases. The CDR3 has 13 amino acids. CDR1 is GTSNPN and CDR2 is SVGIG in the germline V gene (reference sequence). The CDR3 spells CAWVGGGGETQYF. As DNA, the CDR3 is TGTGCCTGGGTGGGGGGGGGCGGGGAGACCCAGTACTTC. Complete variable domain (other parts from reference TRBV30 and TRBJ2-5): SQTIHQWPATLVQPVGSPLSLECTVEGTSNPNLYWYRQAAGRGLQLLFYSVGIGQISSEVPQNLSASRPQDRQFILSSKKLLLSDSGFYLCAWVGGGGETQYFGPGTRLLVL.

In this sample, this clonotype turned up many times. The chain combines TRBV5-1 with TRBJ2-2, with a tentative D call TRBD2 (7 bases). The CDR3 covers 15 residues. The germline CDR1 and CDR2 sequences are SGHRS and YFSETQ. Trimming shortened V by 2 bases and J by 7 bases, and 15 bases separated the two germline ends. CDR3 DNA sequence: TGCGCCAGCAGCTTTGACGGGGGGCTCGGCGGGGAGCTGTTTTTT. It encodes CASSFDGGLGGELFF.

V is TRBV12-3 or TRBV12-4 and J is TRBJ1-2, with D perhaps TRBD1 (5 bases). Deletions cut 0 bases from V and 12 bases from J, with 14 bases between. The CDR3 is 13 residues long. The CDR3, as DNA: TGTGCCAGCAGTTTAGCGTGGGGCAAGGGTGACACCTTC. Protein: CASSLAWGKGDTF.

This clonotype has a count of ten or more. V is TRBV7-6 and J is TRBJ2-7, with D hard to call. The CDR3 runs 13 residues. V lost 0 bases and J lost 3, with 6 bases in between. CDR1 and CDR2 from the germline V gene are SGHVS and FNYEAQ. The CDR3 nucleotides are TGTGCCAGCAGCTTAGCGCCCGTCTACGAGCAGTACTTC. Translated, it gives CASSLAPVYEQYF.

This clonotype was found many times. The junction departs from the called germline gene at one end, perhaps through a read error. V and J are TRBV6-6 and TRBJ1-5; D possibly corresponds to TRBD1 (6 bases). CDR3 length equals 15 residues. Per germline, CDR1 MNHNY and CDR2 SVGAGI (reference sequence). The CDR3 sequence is CASSHSGANNQPQHF. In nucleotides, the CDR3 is TGTGCCAGCAGTCACTCGGGGGCGAACAATCAGCCCCAGCATTTT.

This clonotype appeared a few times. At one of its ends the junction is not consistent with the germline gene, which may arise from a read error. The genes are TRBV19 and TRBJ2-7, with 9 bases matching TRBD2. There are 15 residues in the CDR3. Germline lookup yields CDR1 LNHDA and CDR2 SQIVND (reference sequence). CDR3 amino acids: CASSLLAGAATERYF. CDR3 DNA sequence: TGTGCCAGTAGTTTGTTAGCGGGGGCCGCTACCGAGCGGTACTTC.

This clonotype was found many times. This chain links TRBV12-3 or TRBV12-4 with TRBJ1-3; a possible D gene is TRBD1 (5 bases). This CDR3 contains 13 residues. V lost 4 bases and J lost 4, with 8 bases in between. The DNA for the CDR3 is TGTGCCAGCAGTTGGGACCGGGGAAACACCATATATTTT. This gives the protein CASSWDRGNTIYF.

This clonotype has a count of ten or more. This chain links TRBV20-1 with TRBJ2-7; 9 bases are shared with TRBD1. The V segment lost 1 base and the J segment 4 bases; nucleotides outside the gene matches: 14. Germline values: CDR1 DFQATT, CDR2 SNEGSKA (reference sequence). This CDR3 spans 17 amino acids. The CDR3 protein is CSARGSVRATGGYEQYF. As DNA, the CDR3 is TGCAGTGCTAGAGGATCAGTCCGGGCGACAGGGGGTTACGAGCAGTACTTC.

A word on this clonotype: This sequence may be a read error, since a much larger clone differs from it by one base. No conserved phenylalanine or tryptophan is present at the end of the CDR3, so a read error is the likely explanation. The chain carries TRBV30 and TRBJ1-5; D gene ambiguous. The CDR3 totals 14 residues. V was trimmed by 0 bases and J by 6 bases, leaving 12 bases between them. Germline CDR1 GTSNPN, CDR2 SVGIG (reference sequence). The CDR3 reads CAWSVGIAGQPQHL. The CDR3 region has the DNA TGTGCCTGGAGTGTGGGCATAGCGGGTCAGCCCCAGCATCTT.

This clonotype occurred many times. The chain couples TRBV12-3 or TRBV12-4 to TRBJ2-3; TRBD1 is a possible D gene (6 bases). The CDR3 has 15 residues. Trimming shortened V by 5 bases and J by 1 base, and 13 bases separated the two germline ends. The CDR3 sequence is CASSTQGLGTDTQYF. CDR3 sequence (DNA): TGTGCCAGCAGTACACAGGGCCTGGGCACAGATACGCAGTATTTT.

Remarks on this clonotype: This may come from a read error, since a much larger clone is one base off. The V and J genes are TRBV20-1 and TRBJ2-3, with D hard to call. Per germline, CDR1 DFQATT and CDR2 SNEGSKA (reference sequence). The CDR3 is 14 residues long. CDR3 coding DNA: TGCAGTGCTAGAGATCTATCCCGCACAGCTACGCAGTATTTT. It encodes CSARDLSRTATQYF.

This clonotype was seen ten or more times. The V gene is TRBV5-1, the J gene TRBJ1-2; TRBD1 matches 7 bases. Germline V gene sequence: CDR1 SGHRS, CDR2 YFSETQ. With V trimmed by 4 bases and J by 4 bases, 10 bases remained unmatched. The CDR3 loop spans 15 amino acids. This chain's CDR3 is CASSLRETGPYGYTF. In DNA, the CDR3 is TGCGCCAGCAGCCTCAGGGAGACAGGGCCCTATGGCTACACCTTC.